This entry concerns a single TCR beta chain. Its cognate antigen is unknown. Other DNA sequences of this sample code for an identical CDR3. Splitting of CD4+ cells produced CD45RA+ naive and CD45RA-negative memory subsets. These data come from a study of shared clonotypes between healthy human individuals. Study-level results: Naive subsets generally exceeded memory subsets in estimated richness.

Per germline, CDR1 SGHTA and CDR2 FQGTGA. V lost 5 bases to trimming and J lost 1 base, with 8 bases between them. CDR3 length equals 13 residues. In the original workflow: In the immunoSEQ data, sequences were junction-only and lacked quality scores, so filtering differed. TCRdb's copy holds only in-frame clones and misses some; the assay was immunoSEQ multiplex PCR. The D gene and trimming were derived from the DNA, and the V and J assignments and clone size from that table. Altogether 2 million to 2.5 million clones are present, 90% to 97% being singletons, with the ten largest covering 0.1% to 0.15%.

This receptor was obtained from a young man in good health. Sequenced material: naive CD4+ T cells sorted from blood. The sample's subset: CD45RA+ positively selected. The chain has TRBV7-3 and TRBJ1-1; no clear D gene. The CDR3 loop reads CASSATGNTEAFF. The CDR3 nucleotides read TGTGCCAGCAGCGCGACGGGGAACACTGAAGCTTTCTTT.